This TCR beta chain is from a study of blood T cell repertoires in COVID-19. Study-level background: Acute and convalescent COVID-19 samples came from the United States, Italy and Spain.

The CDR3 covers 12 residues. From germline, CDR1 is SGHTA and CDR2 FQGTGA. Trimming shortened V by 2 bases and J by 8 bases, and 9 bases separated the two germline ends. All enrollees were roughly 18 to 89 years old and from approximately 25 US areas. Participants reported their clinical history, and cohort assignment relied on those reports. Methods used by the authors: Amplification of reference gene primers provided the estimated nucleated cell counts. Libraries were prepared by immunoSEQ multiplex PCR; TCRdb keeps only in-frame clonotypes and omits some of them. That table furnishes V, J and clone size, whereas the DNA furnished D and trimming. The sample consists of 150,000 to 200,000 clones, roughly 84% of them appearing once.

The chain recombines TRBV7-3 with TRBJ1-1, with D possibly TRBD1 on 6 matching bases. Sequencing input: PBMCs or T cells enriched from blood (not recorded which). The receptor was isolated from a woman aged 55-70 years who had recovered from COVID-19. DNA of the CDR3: TGTGCCAGCAGCTTACAGCAGGGGGAAGCTTTCTTT. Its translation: CASSLQQGEAFF.